Below, 10 T cell receptor beta chains from the same sample are listed, as sequenced in a study of tissue T cells after allogeneic stem cell transplantation. Assay: immunoSEQ multiplex PCR; the TCRdb copy retains only in-frame clones and omits some. The top ten hold approximately 8.9% of the sample, which has approximately 6,600 clones, roughly 45% seen once. Time point here: mouse harvest day 7 after allogeneic transplant. Tail vein injection delivered 10^7 T-cell-depleted bone marrow cells and 10^6 splenic CD5+ T cells. The specimen sequenced was lymph node tissue. Receptors were obtained from a female BALB/c mouse given C57BL/6 T cells with graft-versus-host disease after an allogeneic hematopoietic cell transplant.

The table lists this clone with a few counts. Gene names are mouse gene names. The read finishes 1 residue shy of the CDR3 end, and the germline J gene is used to complete it. This rearrangement joins TRBV3 to TRBJ2-4, with D perhaps matching TRBD1 (6 bases). This CDR3 comprises 13 residues. V dropped 1 base and J dropped 10 bases, with 12 bases sitting between them. The V gene's germline CDR1 is SNHLY and CDR2 FYNGKV (reference sequence). CDR3 DNA (partial): TGTGCCAGCAGCTTAGACAGGGAGAGCCCCTTGTAC. This gives the protein CASSLDRESPLY. The entire CDR3 protein is CASSLDRESPLYF.

Concerning this clone: Gene labels here are mouse ones. The read falls 1 residue short of the CDR3 end, and the missing part is taken from the germline J gene. V and J are TRBV12-1 and TRBJ1-2, with D possibly being TRBD1 (6 bases). Germline CDR1 and CDR2: SGHSN and HYEKVE. The CDR3 length is 13 residues. Between the trimmed V and J ends, which lost 3 bases and 1 base, there was a span of 8 bases. The sequenced CDR3 bases are TGTGCCAGCTCTTGGGGACAAAACTCCGACTACACC. Its translation is CASSWGQNSDYT. The whole CDR3 region reads CASSWGQNSDYTF.

The sample holds a few counts of this clone. The gene symbols are mouse symbols. CDR3: CASSLMGGSQNTLYF. CDR3 DNA, as far as it was read: TGTGCCAGCAGTCTAATGGGAGGGAGTCAAAACACCTTGTAC. This chain links TRBV26 with TRBJ2-4; D unresolved. The DNA ends 1 residue before the CDR3 does, and the rest of the CDR3 is filled in from the germline J gene. This CDR3 contains 15 residues. V lost 3 bases and J lost 0, with 10 bases in between. CDR1 KGHPV and CDR2 FQNQEV come from the germline V gene (reference sequence).

As to this clone: Gene names denote mouse genes. The CDR3 extends 1 residue past the end of the read, so its final part is completed from the germline J gene. The J gene is TRBJ1-1, the V gene TRBV14, with a possible D match to TRBD1 (6 bases). V shed 1 base and J shed 1 base, with 8 bases lying between them. The CDR3 is 14 amino acids. Germline V gene lookup returns CDR1 SGHDT and CDR2 FRDEAV. The CDR3 spells CASSFGTLNTEVFF. Partial CDR3 DNA: TGTGCCAGCAGTTTCGGGACATTAAACACAGAAGTCTTC.

Turning to this clone: Each gene name is a mouse one. Read data end 1 residue before the CDR3 end; the end is taken from the germline J gene. This sequence joins TRBV26 and TRBJ2-4; D might be TRBD1 (6 bases). The CDR3 totals 14 residues. Trimming took 2 bases from V and 2 from J, leaving 8 bases between them. Germline V lookup: CDR1 KGHPV, CDR2 FQNQEV (reference sequence). The CDR3 bases that were read are TGTGCCAGCAGTCTGACAGGGTTTCAAAACACCTTGTAC. Protein product: CASSLTGFQNTLY. The CDR3 in full is CASSLTGFQNTLYF. Filled out from reference TRBV26 and TRBJ2-4, the complete variable domain reads NSKVIQTPRYLVKGQGQKAKMRCIPEKGHPVVFWYQQNKNNEFKFLINFQNQEVLQQIDMTEKRFSAECPSNSPCSLEIQSSEAGDSALYLCASSLTGFQNTLYFGAGTRLSVL.

Turning to this clone: The gene names here belong to mouse. The read ends 1 residue before the CDR3 terminus; that terminus is restored from the germline J gene. The chain combines TRBV31 with TRBJ1-1; 9 bases line up with TRBD1. The length of the CDR3 is 14 residues. The J segment lost 3 bases and the V segment lost 1 base, leaving 3 bases of the junction unmatched. Looked up from germline, CDR1 is GKSSPN and CDR2 is SITVG. The CDR3 bases that were read are TGTGCCTGGAGTCCCCGACAGGGGGACACAGAAGTCTTC. It yields the protein CAWSPRQGDTEVF. The entire CDR3 protein reads CAWSPRQGDTEVFF.

This clone was counted only a few times. Gene names and germline match the mouse. The read terminates 1 residue before the CDR3 end, so the remaining end is supplied by the germline J gene. This chain connects TRBV16 to TRBJ2-7; 9 bases line up with TRBD2. Germline V gene lookup returns CDR1 SGHSA and CDR2 FRNQAP. The CDR3 loop spans 14 amino acids. The trim removed 5 bases at V and 2 bases at J, leaving 4 bases unmatched. The sequenced part of the CDR3 DNA is TGTGCAAGCAGCCTCTGGGGGGGAACCTATGAACAGTAC. It codes for CASSLWGGTYEQY. The complete CDR3 reads CASSLWGGTYEQYF.

This clone was observed a handful of times. Gene names are mouse gene names. The CDR3 end falls 1 residue outside the read, so it is completed with the germline J gene. The rearrangement joins TRBV3 to TRBJ1-5; no reliable D call. The V end was cut by 1 base, the J end by 4 bases, with 5 bases between. The germline CDR1 and CDR2 sequences are SNHLY and FYNGKV (reference sequence). The length of the CDR3 is 13 residues. The part of the CDR3 DNA that was read is TGTGCCAGCAGCTTAGTAAGAAACCAGGCTCCGCTT. This translates into CASSLVRNQAPL. The whole CDR3 protein reads CASSLVRNQAPLF.

About this clone: Germline and genes: mouse. The missing CDR3 end, 1 residue past where the read stops, is filled in from the germline J gene. V and J are TRBV26 and TRBJ2-7; 13 nucleotides match TRBD2. Germline values: CDR1 KGHPV, CDR2 FQNQEV (reference sequence). V shed 4 bases and J 6 bases; nucleotides not matched to a gene: 6. This CDR3 spans 15 amino acids. The CDR3 here is CASSPDWGGGVEQYF. Partial CDR3 DNA: TGTGCCAGCAGTCCGGACTGGGGGGGCGGGGTTGAACAGTAC.

This clone was seen a handful of times. Mouse names are used for the genes. The read halts 1 residue ahead of the CDR3 end, with the missing end drawn from the germline J gene. The chain combines TRBV19 with TRBJ2-7, with D maybe TRBD1 (5 bases). CDR3 length: 12 amino acids. The germline CDR1 and CDR2 sequences are FNHDT and SITEND (reference sequence). V was trimmed by 4 bases and J by 3 bases, leaving 8 bases between them. The covered CDR3 bases are TGTGCCAGCAGTTCTCAGGGCTATGAACAGTAC. This sequence encodes CASSSQGYEQY. The entire CDR3 protein is CASSSQGYEQYF. The full variable domain, rest sourced from reference TRBV19 and TRBJ2-7, is GGIITQTPKFLIGQEGQKLTLKCQQNFNHDTMYWYRQDSGKGLRLIYYSITENDLQKGDLSEGYDASREKKSSFSLTVTSAQKNEMAVFLCASSSQGYEQYFGPGTRLTVL.